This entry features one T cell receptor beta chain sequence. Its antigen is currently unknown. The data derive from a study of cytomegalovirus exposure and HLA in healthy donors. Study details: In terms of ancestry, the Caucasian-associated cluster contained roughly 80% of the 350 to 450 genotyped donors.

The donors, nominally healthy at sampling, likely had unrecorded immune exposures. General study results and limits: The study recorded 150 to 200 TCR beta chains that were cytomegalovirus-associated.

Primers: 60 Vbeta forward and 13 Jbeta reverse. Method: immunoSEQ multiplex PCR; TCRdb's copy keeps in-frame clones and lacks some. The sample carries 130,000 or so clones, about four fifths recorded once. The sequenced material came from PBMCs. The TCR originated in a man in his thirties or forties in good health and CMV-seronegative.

CDR3: CASSHRADTQYF. CDR3 DNA sequence: TGTGCCAGCAGCCACAGGGCAGATACGCAGTATTTT. The rearrangement uses TRBV11-3 and TRBJ2-3; the D gene is possibly TRBD1 (6 bases). Trimming cost V 5 bases and J 4 bases, with 7 bases left between them. The CDR3 is made up of 12 amino acids. Germline values: CDR1 SGHNT, CDR2 YENEEA.